The present T cell receptor (beta chain) was sequenced within a study of blood T cells in healthy people across ages. General study findings and limits: The unsorted PBMCs prevented any conclusive comparison of naive versus antigen-experienced cells. Per million T cells, the diversity of TCR beta decreased roughly linearly as age advanced.

This clonotype appeared a few times. The antigen is unknown. The authors ran a second PCR of about 7 to 11 cycles using a sample-barcoded 5' primer and a J-beta primer mix. Each CDR3 protein gets one entry after TCRdb re-called the 5' RACE reads with MiXCR. In the table there are more than 900,000 distinct CDR3 sequences, 20% to 25% of which are singletons. A further study also used this sample, focusing on T cells of mothers and their children.

The clonotype originates from a girl aged 2-10 years in good health. The sample was blood.

This CDR3 is CASSRDKGRSPLHF. For the CDR3, the DNA is TGTGCCAGCAGCCGGGACAAAGGTAGATCACCCCTCCACTTT. The gene calls are TRBV2 and TRBJ1-6; weak D call: TRBD1 (6 bases). V gave up 6 bases and J gave up 10 bases, with 16 bases separating them. Germline loops: CDR1 SNHLY, CDR2 FYNNEI. The CDR3 runs to 14 residues.